Below, 13 T cell receptor beta chains from the same sample are listed, as sequenced in a study of response to subunit inactivated influenza vaccine. MiXCR, run by TCRdb on the RT-PCR reads, gives a single entry per CDR3 protein. Among 590,000 or so distinct CDR3 sequences listed, approximately 14% were seen once. Sequenced material: PBMCs from blood, taken around 15 days before vaccination. The receptors here all came from a man over 45 who received an inactivated influenza vaccine.

V gene TRBV6-1 combines with J gene TRBJ1-4, with D uncertain. Germline V gene lookup returns CDR1 MNHNS and CDR2 SASEGT. Trimming took 2 bases from V and 10 from J, leaving 14 bases between them. The CDR3 consists of 14 residues. The CDR3 bases are TGTGCCAGCAGTGAATCCGGCAACCTGGGAAAACTGTTTTTT. It specifies CASSESGNLGKLFF.

This clonotype was recorded a few times. The rearrangement links TRBV28 to TRBJ1-6; the D is unclear. The germline V and J ends were trimmed by 4 bases and 8 bases, with 12 bases remaining between them. The CDR3 contains 14 residues. From germline, CDR1 is MDHEN and CDR2 SYDVKM. The chain's CDR3 is CASSSMLGDSPLHF. CDR3 DNA: TGTGCCAGCAGTTCTATGCTTGGAGATTCACCCCTCCACTTT.

This clonotype has a count of ten or more. The chain couples TRBV6-2 or TRBV6-3 to TRBJ2-7; 14 bases align to TRBD2. Trimming removed 2 bases from V and 2 bases from J; junction bases left unmatched: 2. The germline gives CDR1 MNHEY, CDR2 SVGEGT. The CDR3 contains 16 residues. CDR3 sequence reads: CASSYETSGRAYEQYF. As DNA, the CDR3 is TGTGCCAGCAGTTACGAGACTAGCGGGAGGGCCTACGAGCAGTACTTC.

This clonotype came up a few times. The gene calls are TRBV10-3 and TRBJ1-1; 10 bases agree with TRBD1. Germline V gene sequence: CDR1 ENHRY, CDR2 SYGVKD. Losses at the gene ends were 6 bases for V and 3 bases for J; bases not matched to a gene: 10. The CDR3 is 16 residues long. The CDR3 region is CAIRNRDRGSDTEAFF. Written as DNA, the CDR3 is TGTGCCATCAGGAACCGGGACAGGGGTTCGGACACTGAAGCTTTCTTT.

J is TRBJ2-3 and V is TRBV20-1; maybe TRBD1 (5 bases). V gave up 6 bases and J gave up 0 bases, with 16 bases separating them. This CDR3 is 15 amino acids long. Germline V gene data show CDR1 as DFQATT and CDR2 as SNEGSKA (reference sequence). CDR3 amino acids: CSAIPEWGSTDTQYF. The CDR3 DNA reads TGCAGTGCAATTCCCGAGTGGGGCAGCACAGATACGCAGTATTTT.

The chain recombines TRBV28 with TRBJ2-3; D may be TRBD1 (6 bases). In germline, CDR1 is MDHEN, CDR2 SYDVKM. This CDR3 has 12 amino acids. The V end lost 7 bases, the J end lost 6 bases, and 11 bases lay between the germline ends. The CDR3 region has the DNA TGTGCCAGCAACCAGGGGTGGGATACGCAGTATTTT. This codes for CASNQGWDTQYF.

The rearrangement joins TRBV7-8 to TRBJ2-3; 7 bases are a match to TRBD2. V gave up 2 bases and J gave up 6 bases; unmatched junction bases: 14. Germline lookup yields CDR1 SGHVS and CDR2 FQNEAQ. The CDR3 is 17 residues long. The CDR3 protein is CASSLYESGMASDTQYF. Here the CDR3 DNA reads TGTGCCAGCAGCTTATATGAAAGCGGGATGGCGTCGGATACGCAGTATTTT.

J is TRBJ2-5 and V is TRBV5-4; 8 positions match TRBD2. This CDR3 region has 16 residues. With 0 bases clipped from V and 4 bases from J, the junction kept 8 bases outside the gene matches. The germline gives CDR1 SGHNT, CDR2 YYREEE (reference sequence). CDR3 sequence: CASSLAGGQTRETQYF. CDR3 coding DNA: TGTGCCAGCAGCTTGGCGGGAGGGCAAACGAGAGAGACCCAGTACTTC. The variable domain in full, completed from reference TRBV5-4 and TRBJ2-5, reads ETGVTQSPTHLIKTRGQQVTLRCSSQSGHNTVSWYQQALGQGPQFIFQYYREEENGRGNFPPRFSGLQFPNYSSELNVNALELDDSALYLCASSLAGGQTRETQYFGPGTRLLVL.

The chain joins TRBV20-1 to TRBJ1-1, with D hard to call. The CDR3 totals 10 residues. V was trimmed by 5 bases and J by 11 bases, leaving 12 bases between them. Germline V gene data show CDR1 as DFQATT and CDR2 as SNEGSKA (reference sequence). As DNA, the CDR3 is TGCAGTGCTGACGACGGGCGTGCTTTCTTT. Protein sequence: CSADDGRAFF.

This clonotype has just a few counts. The CDR3 sequence: CASSSPGQGHLGRSYEQYF. The CDR3 DNA reads TGTGCCAGCAGCTCCCCGGGACAGGGTCACCTTGGTCGATCCTACGAGCAGTACTTC. The rearrangement links TRBV5-6 to TRBJ2-7; TRBD1 matches 9 bases. V gave up 3 bases and J gave up 1 base; unmatched junction bases: 17. Germline loops: CDR1 SGHDT, CDR2 YYEEEE. The CDR3 runs to 19 residues.

There are a few counts of this clonotype. The genes are TRBV6-2 or TRBV6-3 and TRBJ2-2; 9 positions match TRBD1. Trimming took 4 bases from V and 3 from J; bases not matched to a gene: 6. This CDR3 comprises 16 residues. Per the germline V gene, CDR1 is MNHEY and CDR2 is SVGEGT. CDR3 sequence (DNA): TGTGCCAGCAGTTCGTTAGGACAGGGGCACACCGGGGAGCTGTTTTTT. It specifies CASSSLGQGHTGELFF.

This clonotype was found many times. The gene calls are TRBV29-1 and TRBJ1-1; the D gene is possibly TRBD1 (6 bases). V lost 3 bases, J lost 4 bases, and 12 bases lay in between. Germline CDR1 reads SQVTM; CDR2 reads ANQGSEA. The CDR3 extends over 13 amino acids. This chain's CDR3 is CSVDRGSSTEAFF. DNA for the CDR3: TGCAGCGTTGACAGGGGCAGCAGCACTGAAGCTTTCTTT. Combining the CDR3 with reference TRBV29-1 and TRBJ1-1 gives the whole variable domain SAVISQKPSRDICQRGTSLTIQCQVDSQVTMMFWYRQQPGQSLTLIATANQGSEATYESGFVIDKFPISRPNLTFSTLTVSNMSPEDSSIYLCSVDRGSSTEAFFGQGTRLTVV.

This clonotype was found a few times. The V call is TRBV4-2, the J call TRBJ1-5; D is perhaps TRBD1 (6 bases). This CDR3 is 16 amino acids long. The germline V gene has CDR1 LGHNA and CDR2 YNFKEQ. V was shortened by 0 bases and J by 3 bases, with 12 bases between the two germline ends. The CDR3 loop reads CASSQDLQGINQPQHF. The DNA of the CDR3 is TGTGCCAGCAGCCAAGATTTACAGGGTATCAATCAGCCCCAGCATTTT.